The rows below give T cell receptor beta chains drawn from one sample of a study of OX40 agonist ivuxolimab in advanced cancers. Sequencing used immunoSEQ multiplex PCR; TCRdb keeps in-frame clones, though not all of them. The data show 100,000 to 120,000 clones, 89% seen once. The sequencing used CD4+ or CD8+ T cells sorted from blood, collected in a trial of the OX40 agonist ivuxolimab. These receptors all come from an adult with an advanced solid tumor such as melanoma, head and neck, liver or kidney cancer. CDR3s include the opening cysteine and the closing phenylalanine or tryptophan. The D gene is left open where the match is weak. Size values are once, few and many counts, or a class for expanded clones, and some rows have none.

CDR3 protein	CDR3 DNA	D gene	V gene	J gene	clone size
CASSSIDRAGYTF	TGTGCCAGCAGTTCCATAGACAGGGCTGGCTACACCTTC	TRBD1	TRBV27	TRBJ1-2	-
CASSYSMNSGANVLTF	TGTGCCAGCAGTTACTCGATGAACTCTGGGGCCAACGTCCTGACTTTC	-	TRBV6-5	TRBJ2-6	-
CASSWVRQGVSGELFF	TGTGCCAGCAGTTGGGTTCGACAGGGGGTGTCCGGGGAGCTGTTTTTT	TRBD1	TRBV2	TRBJ2-2	-
CASSLAFREVNTEAFF	TGTGCCAGCAGCTTAGCCTTCAGGGAGGTGAACACTGAAGCTTTCTTT	-	TRBV5-4	TRBJ1-1	-
CASEDRVLGGYTF	TGTGCCAGTGAGGACAGGGTATTGGGGGGCTACACCTTC	TRBD1	TRBV28	TRBJ1-2	-
CASSLVATNNEQFF	TGTGCCAGCAGCTTGGTTGCTACTAACAATGAGCAGTTCTTC	-	TRBV5-4	TRBJ2-1	-
CASSGPGQSSVGPLNTIYF	TGTGCCAGCAGTGGGCCGGGACAGTCCTCTGTGGGCCCCCTGAACACCATATATTTT	TRBD1	TRBV6-1	TRBJ1-3	-
CASSLSGNTIYF	TGTGCCAGCAGCTTATCGGGAAACACCATATATTTT	-	TRBV7-2	TRBJ1-3	once
CASSYGEVWDTEAFF	TGTGCCAGCAGTTACGGTGAGGTCTGGGACACTGAAGCTTTCTTT	-	TRBV6-5	TRBJ1-1	-
CASSLTSGRAVYNEQFF	TGTGCCAGCAGCCTGACTAGCGGGAGGGCCGTGTACAATGAGCAGTTCTTC	TRBD2	TRBV7-2	TRBJ2-1	few
CASSLGGAQQPQHF	TGTGCCAGCAGCCTAGGGGGGGCACAACAGCCCCAGCATTTT	-	TRBV7-9	TRBJ1-5	-
CASSTFPGLALDEQYF	TGTGCCAGCAGCACCTTTCCGGGACTAGCCCTCGACGAGCAGTACTTC	TRBD2	TRBV7-3	TRBJ2-7	-
CAWSRDLNQPQHF	TGTGCCTGGAGTAGGGACCTGAATCAGCCCCAGCATTTT	-	TRBV30	TRBJ1-5	few
CASRATGGKDEQFF	TGTGCCAGCAGGGCTACAGGGGGCAAGGATGAGCAGTTCTTC	TRBD1	TRBV7-9	TRBJ2-1	-
CASSLIRGDSNQPQHF	TGTGCCAGCAGTTTAATTAGGGGGGATAGCAATCAGCCCCAGCATTTT	-	TRBV27	TRBJ1-5	-
CASRRDPNTEAFF	TGTGCCTCCCGGCGGGACCCGAACACTGAAGCTTTCTTT	-	TRBV6-6	TRBJ1-1	-
CASSLSSHYKRQAYGYTF	TGTGCCAGCAGCTTATCGTCACATTACAAAAGACAGGCCTATGGCTACACCTTC	-	TRBV7-2	TRBJ1-2	-
CASSSRPGGTEAFF	TGCGCCAGCAGCTCAAGGCCTGGGGGGACTGAAGCTTTCTTT	-	TRBV5-1	TRBJ1-1	-
CASSLLAATNTGELFF	TGCGCCAGCAGCTTGCTAGCGGCAACGAACACCGGGGAGCTGTTTTTT	TRBD2	TRBV5-1	TRBJ2-2	-
CASSVPGQLPSGANVLTF	TGTGCCAGCAGCGTCCCGGGACAGCTACCCTCTGGGGCCAACGTCCTGACTTTC	TRBD1	TRBV5-4	TRBJ2-6	-
CASSLVAGPSEQFF	TGTGCCAGCAGCTTAGTGGCAGGCCCAAGCGAGCAGTTCTTC	-	TRBV7-9	TRBJ2-1	once
CASLNGQGISETQYF	TGTGCCAGCCTCAATGGACAGGGAATCTCAGAGACCCAGTACTTC	TRBD1	TRBV6-6	TRBJ2-5	-
CASSLFSSPNYGYTF	TGTGCCAGCAGCTTATTCTCTTCTCCTAACTATGGCTACACCTTC	-	TRBV7-9	TRBJ1-2	few
CASSLADGFNSPLHF	TGTGCCAGCAGCTTAGCAGACGGATTTAATTCACCCCTCCACTTT	-	TRBV7-2	TRBJ1-6	many
CASSLAGGNYGYTF	TGTGCCAGCAGCTTGGCCGGAGGTAACTATGGCTACACCTTC	-	TRBV11-2	TRBJ1-2	-
CASSWGLAGGLFNTGELFF	TGTGCCAGCAGCTGGGGTCTAGCGGGGGGCCTATTTAACACCGGGGAGCTGTTTTTT	TRBD2	TRBV7-6	TRBJ2-2	-
CASSYRDTYTEAFF	TGTGCCAGCAGCTACCGGGACACGTACACTGAAGCTTTCTTT	-	TRBV7-8	TRBJ1-1	-
CASSLRTGIFYEQYF	TGTGCCAGCAGCCTTCGGACAGGGATTTTCTACGAGCAGTACTTC	TRBD1	TRBV14	TRBJ2-7	-
CATSNQGMGTQYF	TGTGCCACCAGCAACCAGGGCATGGGTACGCAGTATTTT	-	TRBV15	TRBJ2-3	-
CASSVALPGELFF	TGTGCCAGCAGCGTAGCCCTGCCCGGGGAGCTGTTTTTT	-	TRBV9	TRBJ2-2	-
CASSMQGHEYNEQFF	TGTGCCAGTAGTATGCAGGGGCACGAGTACAATGAGCAGTTCTTC	-	TRBV19	TRBJ2-1	-
CASSPGTARGYNSPLHF	TGTGCCAGCTCACCCGGGACAGCTAGGGGCTATAATTCACCCCTCCACTTT	TRBD1	TRBV18	TRBJ1-6	few
CASSKTNTEAFF	TGTGCCAGCAGCAAAACTAACACTGAAGCTTTCTTT	-	TRBV9	TRBJ1-1	-
CASSIDLYEHQFF	TGTGCCAGTAGTATAGATCTATACGAACACCAGTTCTTC	-	TRBV19	TRBJ2-1	-
CASSLGQGALGYTF	TGTGCCAGCAGTTTAGGACAGGGGGCGCTTGGCTACACCTTC	TRBD1	TRBV6-5	TRBJ1-2	-
CSVGTGPNSHGYTF	TGCAGCGTGGGGACAGGACCAAATTCACATGGCTACACCTTC	TRBD1	TRBV29-1	TRBJ1-2	-
CAAFNYGYTF	TGTGCGGCCTTTAACTATGGCTACACCTTC	-	TRBV28	TRBJ1-2	-
CASSFGLKGNQPQHF	TGTGCCAGCTCATTTGGATTGAAGGGGAATCAGCCCCAGCATTTT	-	TRBV28	TRBJ1-5	-
CASSPTQGNTEAFF	TGTGCCAGCTCACCTACCCAGGGGAACACTGAAGCTTTCTTT	-	TRBV18	TRBJ1-1	-
CASSPRTSGRVVAGELFF	TGCGCCAGCAGCCCCCGGACTAGCGGGAGGGTTGTTGCCGGGGAGCTGTTTTTT	TRBD2	TRBV5-1	TRBJ2-2	-
CASSLVDRNTGELFF	TGTGCCAGCAGCTTGGTGGACAGAAACACCGGGGAGCTGTTTTTT	-	TRBV5-4	TRBJ2-2	-
CASSIARGDGYTF	TGTGCCAGTAGTATAGCGCGGGGGGATGGCTACACCTTC	-	TRBV19	TRBJ1-2	-
CAWSDSLNYRLAKNIQYF	TGTGCCTGGAGCGATAGTTTAAACTATCGTCTAGCCAAAAACATTCAGTACTTC	-	TRBV30	TRBJ2-4	-
CASSQEFSSNEKLFF	TGTGCCAGCAGCCAAGAATTCAGCAGCAATGAAAAACTGTTTTTT	-	TRBV4-2	TRBJ1-4	-
CSVEGGAKNIQYF	TGCAGCGTTGAAGGGGGGGCCAAAAACATTCAGTACTTC	-	TRBV29-1	TRBJ2-4	-
CASSSTDYGYTF	TGTGCCAGCAGTTCGACGGACTATGGCTACACCTTC	-	TRBV6-5	TRBJ1-2	-
CASSLVRGAGELFF	TGTGCCAGCAGCTTAGTACGGGGCGCCGGGGAGCTGTTTTTT	-	TRBV7-2	TRBJ2-2	-
CASSLPKDRGGYGYTF	TGTGCCAGCAGCTTGCCGAAAGACAGGGGCGGCTATGGCTACACCTTC	TRBD1	TRBV5-4	TRBJ1-2	-
CSVEVTGTSSEQFF	TGCAGCGTTGAAGTTACCGGGACTAGCAGTGAGCAGTTCTTC	TRBD2	TRBV29-1	TRBJ2-1	-